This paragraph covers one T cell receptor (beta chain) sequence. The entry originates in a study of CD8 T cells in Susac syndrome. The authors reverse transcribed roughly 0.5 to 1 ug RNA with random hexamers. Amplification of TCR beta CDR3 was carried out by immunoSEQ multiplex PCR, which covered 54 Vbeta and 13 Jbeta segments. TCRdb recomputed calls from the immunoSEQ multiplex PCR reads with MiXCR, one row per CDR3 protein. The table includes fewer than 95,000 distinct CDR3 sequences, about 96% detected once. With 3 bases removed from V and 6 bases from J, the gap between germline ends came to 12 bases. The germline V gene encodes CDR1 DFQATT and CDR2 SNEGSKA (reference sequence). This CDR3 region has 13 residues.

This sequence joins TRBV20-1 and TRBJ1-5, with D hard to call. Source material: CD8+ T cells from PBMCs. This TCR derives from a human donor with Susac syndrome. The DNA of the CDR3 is TGCAGTGCTAGCTCGGGCGCAGGTCAGCCCCAGCATTTT. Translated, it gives CSASSGAGQPQHF.